These T cell receptor beta chains were read from a single sample in a study of T cells after yellow fever vaccination. TCRdb re-derived calls from the 5' RACE reads in MiXCR, one entry per CDR3 protein. This table has 300,000 to 400,000 distinct CDR3 sequences, approximately 9% appearing once. The sequences come from PBMCs, collected on the day of the first yellow fever vaccination. The source is a man between 18 and 35 years old who received the YFV17D yellow fever vaccine. Each CDR3 is given with its conserved first and last residue. A D gene is named only where the DNA matches it firmly. Rows may omit the clone size; those that give it use once, few, many or a size class.

clone size,J gene,D gene,V gene,CDR3 DNA,CDR3 protein
few,TRBJ1-3,-,TRBV15,TGTGCCACCAGCAGAGGAGAGGTTTGGTCGTCTGGAAACACCATATATTTT,CATSRGEVWSSGNTIYF
-,TRBJ1-4,-,TRBV6-5,TGTGCCAGCAGGTTAACGGGAACTAATGAAAAACTGTTTTTT,CASRLTGTNEKLFF
few,TRBJ1-5,TRBD1,TRBV6-2/TRBV6-3,TGTGCCACCTATGACAGGGGGCGGACTAATCAGCCCCAGCATTTT,CATYDRGRTNQPQHF
-,TRBJ2-1,TRBD2,TRBV7-9,TGTGCCAGCAGCGGCGGGACTAGCGGGGGGGCGTGGAATGAGCAGTTCTTC,CASSGGTSGGAWNEQFF
few,TRBJ2-2,-,TRBV5-6,TGTGCCAGCAGCTTGTTTAACACCGGGGAGCTGTTTTTT,CASSLFNTGELFF
few,TRBJ2-1,-,TRBV18,TGTGCCAGCTCACCAAGGCTAAACAATGAGCAGTTCTTC,CASSPRLNNEQFF
-,TRBJ1-3,TRBD1,TRBV9,TGTGCCAGCAGCGTGACAGGGGGCAGTGGAAACACCATATATTTT,CASSVTGGSGNTIYF
many,TRBJ2-5,-,TRBV6-5,TGTGCCAGCAGTTACTTAGGGCCGGGTGAGACCCAGTACTTC,CASSYLGPGETQYF
many,TRBJ2-1,-,TRBV19,TGTGCCAGTAGTATGTCTAGCTCCTACAATGAGCAGTTCTTC,CASSMSSSYNEQFF
many,TRBJ2-1,-,TRBV5-1,TGCGCCAGCAACCCGGGCCCAGACTTCTACAATGAGCAGTTCTTC,CASNPGPDFYNEQFF
-,TRBJ1-1,-,TRBV12-3/TRBV12-4,TGTGCCAGCAGTTTACTGACCGGAAGGTCTGAAGCTTTCTTT,CASSLLTGRSEAFF
few,TRBJ2-5,TRBD2,TRBV6-5,TGTGCCAGCAGTTACAGGATAGCGGGGGGACAAGAGACCCAGTACTTC,CASSYRIAGGQETQYF
few,TRBJ2-7,TRBD2,TRBV6-2/TRBV6-3,TGTGCCAGCATGGGACTAGCGGGGGCCGTAAGCTCCTACGAGCAGTACTTC,CASMGLAGAVSSYEQYF
-,TRBJ2-5,-,TRBV28,TGTGCCAGCAGGCCCACAGGGAAAGAGACCCAGTACTTC,CASRPTGKETQYF
-,TRBJ2-5,-,TRBV5-1,TGCGCCAGCAGCTTAGGGCCATTTGGGGAGACCCAGTACTTC,CASSLGPFGETQYF
few,TRBJ1-5,-,TRBV29-1,TGCAGCGTTGCAGGGAGTCAGGGAGACAATCAGCCCCAGCATTTT,CSVAGSQGDNQPQHF
-,TRBJ1-2,-,TRBV7-9,TGTGCCAGCAGCAGACCTGCGCCCGAGAGAACCCCCTATGGCTACACCTTC,CASSRPAPERTPYGYTF
few,TRBJ2-3,-,TRBV7-9,TGTGCCAGCAGCCGGGAAGGGGGTACCACAGATACGCAGTATTTT,CASSREGGTTDTQYF
-,TRBJ1-2,-,TRBV7-9,TGTGCCAGCAGCTTACAGGGGACACCACGCAACTATGGCTACACCTTC,CASSLQGTPRNYGYTF
few,TRBJ1-2,TRBD1,TRBV12-3/TRBV12-4,TGTGCCAGCAGCAAAGACAGGGGCTTCTATGGCTACACCTTC,CASSKDRGFYGYTF
-,TRBJ1-2,-,TRBV7-2,TGTGCCAGCAGCTTAGAACGCCAACAGGGTAAAGGCGGCTACACCTTC,CASSLERQQGKGGYTF
few,TRBJ1-1,TRBD1,TRBV4-1,TGCGCCAGCAGCCAAGAGTTCGGACAGGGCAGAGAAGCTTTCTTT,CASSQEFGQGREAFF
-,TRBJ2-3,-,TRBV29-1,TGCAGCGTCTACAGGGAAAACACAGATACGCAGTATTTT,CSVYRENTDTQYF
many,TRBJ1-3,-,TRBV4-1,TGCGCCAGCAGCCAAGGGGCTGGGTACACCATATATTTT,CASSQGAGYTIYF
many,TRBJ2-4,-,TRBV6-1,TGTGCCAGCCGACAACAGGGCCTCGACATTCAGTACTTC,CASRQQGLDIQYF
many,TRBJ1-5,-,TRBV7-9,TGTGCCAGCAGCTCCGCGTCGGGCAATCAGCCCCAGCATTTT,CASSSASGNQPQHF
many,TRBJ2-3,TRBD2,TRBV12-3/TRBV12-4,TGTGCCAGCAGTCATTTAGCGGGGAATACAGATACGCAGTATTTT,CASSHLAGNTDTQYF
-,TRBJ1-1,-,TRBV29-1,TGCAGCGCCGACTGGGAGTGGAAAGCTTTCTTT,CSADWEWKAFF
few,TRBJ1-6,-,TRBV9,TGTGCCAGCAGCGTAGAGGGAAAATATAATTCACCCCTCCACTTT,CASSVEGKYNSPLHF
-,TRBJ2-5,-,TRBV28,TGTACCAGCCATGATTTGGGGGAGACCCAGTACTTC,CTSHDLGETQYF
few,TRBJ2-3,-,TRBV12-3/TRBV12-4,TGTGCCAGCAGTTTTTATTCCGAAGATACGCAGTATTTT,CASSFYSEDTQYF
-,TRBJ2-3,-,TRBV24-1,TGTGCCACCAGTGATTTGCCTTATAACCTGGGGCCCGGAGATACGCAGTATTTT,CATSDLPYNLGPGDTQYF
few,TRBJ2-3,TRBD1,TRBV7-9,TGTGCCAGCAGCTTAGGGACAGGCTACCGCACAGATACGCAGTATTTT,CASSLGTGYRTDTQYF
few,TRBJ1-2,TRBD1,TRBV3-1,TGTGCCAGCAGCCAAAACGACAGGGCGAACTATGGCTACACCTTC,CASSQNDRANYGYTF
-,TRBJ1-4,TRBD1,TRBV4-2,TGTGCCAGCAGCCAATGGACAGGGTTTAGGGAAAAACTGTTTTTT,CASSQWTGFREKLFF
many,TRBJ1-2,-,TRBV27,TGTGCCAGCAGGCTGGGATTTGGTTTGGATGGCTACACCTTC,CASRLGFGLDGYTF
-,TRBJ2-7,-,TRBV20-1,TGCAGTGCTCAATACAGGGAGGGGGGTACCTACGAGCAGTACTTC,CSAQYREGGTYEQYF